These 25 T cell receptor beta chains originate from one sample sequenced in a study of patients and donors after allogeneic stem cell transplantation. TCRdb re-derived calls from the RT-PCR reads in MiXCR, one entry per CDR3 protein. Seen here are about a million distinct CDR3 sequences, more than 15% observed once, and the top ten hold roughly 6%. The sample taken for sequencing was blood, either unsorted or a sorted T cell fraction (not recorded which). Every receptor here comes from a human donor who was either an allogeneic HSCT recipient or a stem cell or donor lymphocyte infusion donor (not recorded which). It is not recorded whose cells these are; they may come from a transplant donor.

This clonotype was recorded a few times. The CDR3 DNA reads as TGTGCCACCAGCAGAGGAGAGGGGAACGAGCAGTACTTC. Amino acids: CATSRGEGNEQYF. V and J are TRBV15 and TRBJ2-7, with D perhaps TRBD1 or TRBD2 (5 bases each). CDR1 and CDR2 (germline): LNHNV, YYDKDF (reference sequence). Trimming removed 1 base from V and 5 bases from J, with 9 bases in between. This CDR3 spans 13 amino acids.

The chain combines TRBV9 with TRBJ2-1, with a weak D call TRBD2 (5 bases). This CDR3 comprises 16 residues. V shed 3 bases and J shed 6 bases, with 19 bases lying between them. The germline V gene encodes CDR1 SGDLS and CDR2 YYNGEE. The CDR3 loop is CASSERFGDRINEQFF. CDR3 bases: TGTGCCAGCAGCGAGCGGTTTGGCGATCGGATCAATGAGCAGTTCTTC.

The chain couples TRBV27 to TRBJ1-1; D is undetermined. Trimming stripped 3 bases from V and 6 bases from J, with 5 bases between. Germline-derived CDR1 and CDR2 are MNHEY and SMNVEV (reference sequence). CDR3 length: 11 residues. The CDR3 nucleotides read TGTGCCAGCAGTTTTTTCTCTGAAGCTTTCTTT. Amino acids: CASSFFSEAFF.

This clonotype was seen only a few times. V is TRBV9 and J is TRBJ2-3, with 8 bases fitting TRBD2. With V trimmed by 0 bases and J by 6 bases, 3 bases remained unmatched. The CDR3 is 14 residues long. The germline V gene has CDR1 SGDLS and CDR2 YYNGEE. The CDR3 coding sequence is TGTGCCAGCAGCGTAGCGGGAGGGATGGATACGCAGTATTTT. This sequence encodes CASSVAGGMDTQYF. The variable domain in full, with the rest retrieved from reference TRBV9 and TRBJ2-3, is DSGVTQTPKHLITATGQRVTLRCSPRSGDLSVYWYQQSLDQGLQFLIQYYNGEERAKGNILERFSAQQFPDLHSELNLSSLELGDSALYFCASSVAGGMDTQYFGPGTRLTVL.

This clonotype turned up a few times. This CDR3 reads CASSPILRGGEQFF. The CDR3 nucleotides are TGTGCCAGCAGCCCGATACTGCGGGGGGGCGAGCAGTTCTTC. J is TRBJ2-1 and V is TRBV7-2, with 9 bases aligning to TRBD2. This CDR3 has 14 residues. J lost 10 bases, V lost 5 bases, and 9 bases had no gene match. Germline assignment: CDR1 SGHTA and CDR2 FQGNSA.

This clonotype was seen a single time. CDR3 protein: CSARSGHSTEGTAHTDTQYF. CDR3 nucleotide sequence: TGCAGTGCTAGGTCGGGCCACAGCACAGAAGGGACGGCCCACACAGATACGCAGTATTTT. The chain combines TRBV20-1 with TRBJ2-3; the D call may be TRBD1 or TRBD2 (5 bases each). V was trimmed by 3 bases and J by 2 bases, leaving 30 bases between them. CDR1 and CDR2 (germline): DFQATT, SNEGSKA (reference sequence). CDR3 length: 20 residues.

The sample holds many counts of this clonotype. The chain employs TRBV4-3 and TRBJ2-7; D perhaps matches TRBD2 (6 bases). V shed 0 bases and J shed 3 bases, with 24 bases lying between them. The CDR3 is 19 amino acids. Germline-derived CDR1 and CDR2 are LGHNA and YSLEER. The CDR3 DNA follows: TGCGCCAGCAGCCAAGATCTTGAGGTGGCGGGCCTGGGACTCTACGAGCAGTACTTC. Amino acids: CASSQDLEVAGLGLYEQYF.

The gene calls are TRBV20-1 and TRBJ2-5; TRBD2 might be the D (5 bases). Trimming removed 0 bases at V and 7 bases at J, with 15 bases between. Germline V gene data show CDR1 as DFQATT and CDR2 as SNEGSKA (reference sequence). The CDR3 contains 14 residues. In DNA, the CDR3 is TGCAGTGCTAGAGACGGGATTGGTGTGTGGACCCAGTACTTC. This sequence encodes CSARDGIGVWTQYF.

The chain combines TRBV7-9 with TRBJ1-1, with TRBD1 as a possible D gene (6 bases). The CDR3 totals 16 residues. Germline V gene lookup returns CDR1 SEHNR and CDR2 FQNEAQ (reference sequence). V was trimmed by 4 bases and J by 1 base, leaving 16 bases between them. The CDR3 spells CASSSRWGPTNTEAFF. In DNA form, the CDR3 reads TGTGCCAGCAGCTCGAGGTGGGGGCCGACGAACACTGAAGCTTTCTTT.

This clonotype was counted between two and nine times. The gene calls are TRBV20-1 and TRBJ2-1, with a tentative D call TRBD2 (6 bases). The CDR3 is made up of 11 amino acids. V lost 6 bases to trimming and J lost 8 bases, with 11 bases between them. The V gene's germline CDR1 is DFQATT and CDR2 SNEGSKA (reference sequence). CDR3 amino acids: CSARREDEQFF. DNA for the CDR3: TGCAGTGCCCGGAGGGAGGATGAGCAGTTCTTC.

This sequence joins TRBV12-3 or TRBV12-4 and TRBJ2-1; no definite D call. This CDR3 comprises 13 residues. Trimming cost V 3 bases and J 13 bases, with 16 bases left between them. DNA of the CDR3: TGTGCCAGCAGTTTCGGGCTATCGGTAGATCAGTTCTTC. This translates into CASSFGLSVDQFF.

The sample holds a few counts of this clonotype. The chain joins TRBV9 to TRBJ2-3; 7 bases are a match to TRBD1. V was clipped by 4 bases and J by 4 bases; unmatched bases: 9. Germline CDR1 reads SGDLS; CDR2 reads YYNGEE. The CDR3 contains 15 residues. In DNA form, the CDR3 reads TGTGCCAGCAGCCCCGCCGGGACAGTGGCAGATACGCAGTATTTT. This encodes CASSPAGTVADTQYF.

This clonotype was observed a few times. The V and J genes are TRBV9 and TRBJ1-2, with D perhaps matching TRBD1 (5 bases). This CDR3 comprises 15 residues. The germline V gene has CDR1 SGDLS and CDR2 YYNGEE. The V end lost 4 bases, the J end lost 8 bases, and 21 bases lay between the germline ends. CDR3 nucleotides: TGTGCCAGCAGCTCTAGCGGGGAGAGGGCAGGGGGCTACACCTTC. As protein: CASSSSGERAGGYTF.

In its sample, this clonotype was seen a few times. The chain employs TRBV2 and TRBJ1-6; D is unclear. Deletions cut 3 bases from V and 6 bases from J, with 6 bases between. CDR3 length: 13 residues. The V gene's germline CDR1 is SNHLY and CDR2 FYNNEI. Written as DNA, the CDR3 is TGTGCCAGCAGTGAGACGGTTAATTCACCCCTCCACTTT. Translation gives CASSETVNSPLHF.

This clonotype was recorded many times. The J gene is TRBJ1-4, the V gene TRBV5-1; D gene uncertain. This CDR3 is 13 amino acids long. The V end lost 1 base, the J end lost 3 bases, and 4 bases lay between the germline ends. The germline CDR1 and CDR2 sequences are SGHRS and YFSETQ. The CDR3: CASSLIPNEKLFF. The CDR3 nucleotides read TGCGCCAGCAGCTTGATACCTAATGAAAAACTGTTTTTT.

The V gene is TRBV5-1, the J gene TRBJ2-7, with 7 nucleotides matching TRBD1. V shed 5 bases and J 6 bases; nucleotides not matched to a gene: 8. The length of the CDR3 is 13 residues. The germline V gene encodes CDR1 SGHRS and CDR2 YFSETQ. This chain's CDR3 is CASSGQAGAEQYF. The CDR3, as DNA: TGCGCCAGCAGTGGACAGGCCGGTGCCGAGCAGTACTTC.

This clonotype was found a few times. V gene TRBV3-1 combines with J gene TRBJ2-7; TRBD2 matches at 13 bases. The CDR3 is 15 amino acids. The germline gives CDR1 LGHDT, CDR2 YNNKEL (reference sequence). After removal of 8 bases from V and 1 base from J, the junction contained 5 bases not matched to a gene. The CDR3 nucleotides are TGTGCCAGCCGCAAGACTAGCGGGAGGTCCTACGAGCAGTACTTC. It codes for CASRKTSGRSYEQYF.

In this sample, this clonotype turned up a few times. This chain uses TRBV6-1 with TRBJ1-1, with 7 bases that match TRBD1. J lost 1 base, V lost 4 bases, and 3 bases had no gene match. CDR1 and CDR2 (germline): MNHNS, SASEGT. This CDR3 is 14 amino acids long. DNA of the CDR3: TGTGCCAGCAGTGGCGGGACAGCGAACACTGAAGCTTTCTTT. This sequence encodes CASSGGTANTEAFF.

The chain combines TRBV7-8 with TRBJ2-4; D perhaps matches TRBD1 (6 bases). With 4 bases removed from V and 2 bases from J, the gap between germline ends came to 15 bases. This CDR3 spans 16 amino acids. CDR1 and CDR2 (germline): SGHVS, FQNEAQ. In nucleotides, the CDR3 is TGTGCCAGCAGCTCTCCCATACAGGGCACCAAAAACATTCAGTACTTC. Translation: CASSSPIQGTKNIQYF.

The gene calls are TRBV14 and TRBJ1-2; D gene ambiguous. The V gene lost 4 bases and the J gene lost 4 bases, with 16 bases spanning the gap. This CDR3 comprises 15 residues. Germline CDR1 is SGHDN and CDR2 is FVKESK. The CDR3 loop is CASSRSVERPYGYTF. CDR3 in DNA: TGTGCCAGCAGCCGAAGCGTGGAGCGGCCCTATGGCTACACCTTC.

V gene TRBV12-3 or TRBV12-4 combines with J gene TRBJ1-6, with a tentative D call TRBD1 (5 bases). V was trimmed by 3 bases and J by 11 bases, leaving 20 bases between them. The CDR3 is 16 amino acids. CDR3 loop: CASSLGETKRTAPLHF. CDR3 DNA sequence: TGTGCCAGCAGTTTGGGGGAAACGAAGCGGACGGCACCCCTCCACTTT.

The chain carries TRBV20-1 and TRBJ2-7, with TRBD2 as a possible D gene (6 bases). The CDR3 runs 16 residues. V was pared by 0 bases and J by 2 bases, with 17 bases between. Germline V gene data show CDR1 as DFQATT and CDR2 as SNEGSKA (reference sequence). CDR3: CSARDSLEGLTYEQYF. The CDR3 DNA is TGCAGTGCTAGAGATTCTCTGGAGGGCCTTACCTACGAGCAGTACTTC.

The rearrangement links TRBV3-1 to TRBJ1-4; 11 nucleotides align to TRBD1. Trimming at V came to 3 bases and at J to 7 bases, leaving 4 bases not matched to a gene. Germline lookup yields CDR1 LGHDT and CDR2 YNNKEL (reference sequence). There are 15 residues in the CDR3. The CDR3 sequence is CASSHSGTGGEKLFF. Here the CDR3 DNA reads TGTGCCAGCAGCCATTCCGGGACAGGGGGTGAAAAACTGTTTTTT.

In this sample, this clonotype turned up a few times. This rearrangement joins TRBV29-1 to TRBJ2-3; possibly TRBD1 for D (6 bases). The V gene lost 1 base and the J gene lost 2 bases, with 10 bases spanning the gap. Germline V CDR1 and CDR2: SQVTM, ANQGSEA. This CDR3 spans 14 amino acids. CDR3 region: CSVEGGLVTDTQYF. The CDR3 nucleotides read TGCAGCGTTGAAGGGGGGCTGGTCACAGATACGCAGTATTTT.

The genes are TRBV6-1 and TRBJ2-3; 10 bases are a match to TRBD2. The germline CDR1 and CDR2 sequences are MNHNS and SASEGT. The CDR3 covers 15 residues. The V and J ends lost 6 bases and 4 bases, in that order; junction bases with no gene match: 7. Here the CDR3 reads CASRERGGLSDTQYF. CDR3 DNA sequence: TGTGCCAGCAGAGAGCGGGGGGGCCTTTCAGATACGCAGTATTTT.